This T cell receptor (beta chain) was retrieved from a study of neurological immune-mediated disorders. Whole-study results and caveats: HTLV-1-associated myelopathy showed the most TCR clonal expansion; multiple sclerosis the least, below healthy controls. TCR-beta repertoires seemed private in all groups, with no expanded CDR3 amino acid sequences shared.

The CDR3 contains 18 residues. V was trimmed by 5 bases and J by 4 bases, leaving 26 bases between them. Germline loops: CDR1 MNHEY, CDR2 SMNVEV (reference sequence). 5'RACE employing 10-nucleotide random UMIs yielded the cDNA. A single record per CDR3 protein comes from TCRdb applying MiXCR to the 5' RACE reads. This table holds about 74,000 distinct CDR3 sequences, less than 5.5% found once. Unsorted libraries were generated from 2 million PBMCs. These cells had been stored in RNAlater at -80 C. This clonotype was counted a few times. Its antigen is not known. This clone may be a read error of a much larger clone one base away.

The receptor comes from a man aged 18 to 30 with multiple sclerosis. Sequences were obtained from PBMCs. The genes are TRBV27 and TRBJ2-5; either TRBD1 or TRBD2 may supply D (6 bases each). The CDR3 DNA reads TGTGCCAGCAGTCAACCGGGGTCACGGGGGCCAACCGGAGAGACCCAGTACTTC. It translates to CASSQPGSRGPTGETQYF.